A selection of T cell receptor beta chains follows, all from one sample in a study of cytomegalovirus exposure and HLA in healthy donors. Only in-frame clones appear in the TCRdb table, and some are missing; sequencing was by immunoSEQ multiplex PCR. The table has around 170,000 clones, over 80% seen once. The specimen sequenced was PBMCs. The receptors stem from a woman younger than 30 in good health and CMV-seronegative. Both conserved end residues are part of each CDR3. D genes are given only for firm matches. Clone size appears in some rows only: once, few, many, or a class for an expanded clone.

TRBD2,TRBJ2-1,-,TRBV5-1,TGCGCCAGCAGCTTGAGTAGTCCCCGCGGGGGTGAGCAGTTCTTC,CASSLSSPRGGEQFF
TRBD1,TRBJ1-6,few,TRBV7-2,TGTGCCAGCAGCTTAGGGACAGGGGGTTATTCACCCCTCCACTTT,CASSLGTGGYSPLHF
TRBD1,TRBJ1-2,once,TRBV6-1,TGTGCCAGCAGTGACTCGACAGGGATCTATGGCTACACCTTC,CASSDSTGIYGYTF
TRBD1,TRBJ2-7,-,TRBV27,TGTGCCAGCAGTGTCGGACAGGAAGGGGCTCGCTCCTACGAGCAGTACTTC,CASSVGQEGARSYEQYF
-,TRBJ2-6,-,TRBV7-9,TGTGCCAGCAGCTATACCTTGACAGGTGGTTCTACTGGGGCCAACGTCCTGACTTTC,CASSYTLTGGSTGANVLTF
TRBD2,TRBJ2-3,-,TRBV27,TGTGCCAGCCGAAAACGTCGGACTAGCAGAACAGATACGCAGTATTTT,CASRKRRTSRTDTQYF
TRBD2,TRBJ2-5,-,TRBV28,TGTGCCAGCAGTTTATGGGGGCGGGGGGTGGAGACCCAGTACTTC,CASSLWGRGVETQYF
TRBD1,TRBJ1-1,-,TRBV10-1,TGCGCCATCCCCAACTTCCAGGGGGTGAACACTGAAGCTTTCTTT,CAIPNFQGVNTEAFF
TRBD1,TRBJ1-6,-,TRBV5-1,TGCGCCAGCACCCCAACCGGGACAGGCGCTTCACCCCTCCACTTT,CASTPTGTGASPLHF
TRBD1,TRBJ2-3,-,TRBV30,TGTGCCTGGAGTCGCGGACAGGGATCGACGGATACGCAGTATTTT,CAWSRGQGSTDTQYF
-,TRBJ2-7,once,TRBV5-6,TGTGCCAGCAGCTTGAATCTCCGCTACGAGCAGTACTTC,CASSLNLRYEQYF
-,TRBJ1-2,-,TRBV7-9,TGTGCCAGCAGCTTAGGGTTTCGGCTGGACAAATCGGATGGCTACACCTTC,CASSLGFRLDKSDGYTF
-,TRBJ1-2,-,TRBV6-5,TGTGCCAGCACTATGAGGCAGGGGATTGGCTACACCTTC,CASTMRQGIGYTF
-,TRBJ1-4,-,TRBV11-3,TGTGCCAGCAGCCCCACCGGAGGTAATGAAAAACTGTTTTTT,CASSPTGGNEKLFF
-,TRBJ1-1,few,TRBV11-2,TGTGCCAGCAGCTTGACTAGGGACACTGAAGCTTTCTTT,CASSLTRDTEAFF
TRBD2,TRBJ2-1,-,TRBV30,TGTGCCTGGAGACTAGCGATAGGCAATGAGCAGTTCTTC,CAWRLAIGNEQFF
-,TRBJ2-7,-,TRBV7-9,TGTGCCAGCAGCTTAGCAGGGGCCTACGAGCAGTACTTC,CASSLAGAYEQYF
TRBD1,TRBJ1-1,-,TRBV6-1,TGTGCCAGCAGTGTGACAGGGAACCCTGAAGCTTTCTTT,CASSVTGNPEAFF
TRBD2,TRBJ2-5,-,TRBV5-1,TGCGCCAGCAGCCGGGGGGATCAAGAGACCCAGTACTTC,CASSRGDQETQYF
-,TRBJ1-1,-,TRBV9,TGTGCCAGCGCATTAGGGGGGAACACTGAAGCTTTCTTT,CASALGGNTEAFF
-,TRBJ2-1,-,TRBV6-6,TGTGCCAGCAGTTACCTCGGGGGGCCGGGGAATGAGCAGTTCTTC,CASSYLGGPGNEQFF
-,TRBJ2-3,-,TRBV19,TGTGCCAGTAGTTGGGGAGGAGGGTACACAGATACGCAGTATTTT,CASSWGGGYTDTQYF
-,TRBJ2-2,-,TRBV5-6,TGTGCCAGCAGCAGAACTACAGGGACCACCGGGGAGCTGTTTTTT,CASSRTTGTTGELFF
-,TRBJ1-4,-,TRBV7-9,TGTGCCAGCACCAGGTCCGGGGCTAATGAAAAACTGTTTTTT,CASTRSGANEKLFF
TRBD1,TRBJ2-5,-,TRBV18,TGTGCCAGCTCACGCCTCCTGGGAACAGGGGTCCAAGAGACCCAGTACTTC,CASSRLLGTGVQETQYF
-,TRBJ2-2,few,TRBV6-4,TGTGCCAGCAGTTCAGCTAGCACCGGGGAGCTGTTTTTT,CASSSASTGELFF
TRBD1,TRBJ2-7,once,TRBV15,TGTGCCACCGGGACAGTAAACTCCTACGAGCAGTACTTC,CATGTVNSYEQYF
-,TRBJ1-1,-,TRBV5-6,TGTGCCAGCAGCCCGGGCGGGGGCCGTGAAGCTTTCTTT,CASSPGGGREAFF
-,TRBJ2-2,-,TRBV6-4,TGTGCCAGCAGTGACTCTCAGGACACCGGGGAGCTGTTTTTT,CASSDSQDTGELFF
TRBD1,TRBJ1-6,-,TRBV28,TGTGCCAGCAGTTCCGGGGTGACAGGGGTATATTCACCCCTCCACTTT,CASSSGVTGVYSPLHF
-,TRBJ2-1,once,TRBV13,TGTGCCAGCAGCGCGCGATTCTCCTACAATGAGCAGTTCTTC,CASSARFSYNEQFF
-,TRBJ1-5,few,TRBV19,TGTGCCAGTAGTCCCATAAGTAACAGTCAGCCCCAGCATTTT,CASSPISNSQPQHF
TRBD1,TRBJ1-2,once,TRBV7-9,TGTGCCAGCAGCTGGGACAGGGGCTATGGCTACACCTTC,CASSWDRGYGYTF
-,TRBJ2-3,once,TRBV5-1,TGCGCCAGCAGCAAGGACTTGGCCCGCGGCACAGATACGCAGTATTTT,CASSKDLARGTDTQYF
-,TRBJ2-5,-,TRBV27,TGTGCCAGCCGGGGAGCGACCTCCTCCCGGGAGACCCAGTACTTC,CASRGATSSRETQYF
-,TRBJ1-1,-,TRBV6-6,TGTGCCAGCAGTCCTCCCGTTTTCTTT,CASSPPVFF
-,TRBJ1-1,-,TRBV28,TGTGCCAGCGGTCCAGGGTTCACTGAAGCTTTCTTT,CASGPGFTEAFF
TRBD1,TRBJ2-7,few,TRBV19,TGTGCCAGCGGGACAGGGGGGAACGAGCAGTACTTC,CASGTGGNEQYF
-,TRBJ2-7,-,TRBV28,TGTGCCAGCAGTTCCTCCTACGAGCAGTACTTC,CASSSSYEQYF
-,TRBJ1-1,-,TRBV10-3,TGTGCCACCTCCTCGATCCCCGGGGGCACTGAAGCTTTCTTT,CATSSIPGGTEAFF
-,TRBJ1-4,-,TRBV30,TGTGCCTGGAGTATGGGGGCTTTCGAAAAACTGTTTTTT,CAWSMGAFEKLFF
TRBD1,TRBJ2-3,-,TRBV9,TGTGCCAGCAGCGTAGAAGGACGGGGCAGGGGGCGCGTGGATACGCAGTATTTT,CASSVEGRGRGRVDTQYF
-,TRBJ1-4,once,TRBV5-1,TGCGCCAGCAGCTTGGCGCGGGGGAGGGGTGAAAAACTGTTTTTT,CASSLARGRGEKLFF
TRBD2,TRBJ2-1,-,TRBV4-1,TGCGCCAGCAGCCAAATAAGCGGGGGGGATTACAATGAGCAGTTCTTC,CASSQISGGDYNEQFF
TRBD1,TRBJ1-1,-,TRBV19,TGTGCCAGTAGTATTCGGGACAGGGGATGGGGTGTAAAGACTGAAGCTTTCTTT,CASSIRDRGWGVKTEAFF
TRBD1,TRBJ2-1,-,TRBV19,TGTGCCAGTAGTCCGGGGACAGGGTGGTCCAATAAGCAGTTCTTC,CASSPGTGWSNKQFF
-,TRBJ1-2,-,TRBV11-2,TGTGCCAGCAGCCGGGACTATGGCTACACCTTC,CASSRDYGYTF
-,TRBJ2-7,-,TRBV7-2,TGTGCCAGCAGCTTCTCCTGGGGCAGGTCCTACGAGCAGTACTTC,CASSFSWGRSYEQYF